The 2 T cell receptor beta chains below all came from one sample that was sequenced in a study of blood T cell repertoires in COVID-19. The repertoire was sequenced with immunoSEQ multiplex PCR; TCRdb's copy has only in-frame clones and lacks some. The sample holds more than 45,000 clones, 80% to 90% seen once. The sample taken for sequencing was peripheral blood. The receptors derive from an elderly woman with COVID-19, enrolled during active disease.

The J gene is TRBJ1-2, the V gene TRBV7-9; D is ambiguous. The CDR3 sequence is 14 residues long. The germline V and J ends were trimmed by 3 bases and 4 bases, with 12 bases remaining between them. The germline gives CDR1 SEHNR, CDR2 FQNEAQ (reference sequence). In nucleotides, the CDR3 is TGTGCCAGCAGCTTGGTCGGGGTTGGCTATGGCTACACCTTC. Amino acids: CASSLVGVGYGYTF.

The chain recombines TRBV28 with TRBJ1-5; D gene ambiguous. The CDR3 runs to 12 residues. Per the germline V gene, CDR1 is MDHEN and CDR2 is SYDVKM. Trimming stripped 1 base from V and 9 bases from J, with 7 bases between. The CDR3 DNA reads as TGTGCCAGCAGTTTATTGCGGGGGCCCCAGCATTTT. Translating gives CASSLLRGPQHF.